Listed below are T cell receptor beta chains from one sample, sequenced in a study of T cell repertoires in cytomegalovirus infection. The antigens of these receptors remain unknown. TCRdb passed the reads through MiXCR, listing each CDR3 protein once. This sample carries 900,000 to 950,000 distinct CDR3 sequences, roughly 30% of them seen once, and the ten largest clones take roughly an eighth. Sequenced material: cultured CD8+ T cells from PBMCs, taken from culture after CMV antigen stimulation. These receptors were obtained from a human donor in good health (CMV status not recorded). Some clones in this sample may be carry-over from other donors' samples. Both conserved end residues are part of each CDR3. D genes are given only for firm matches. Size is stated for part of the rows, as once, few or many counts, or as a class when the clone is expanded.

j_gene,v_gene,d_gene,abundance,CDR3nt,CDR3aa
TRBJ2-1,TRBV6-6,TRBD2,.,TGTGCCAGCAGTTACTCGGGACTAGCGGGGGGGGAGCAGTTCTTC,CASSYSGLAGGEQFF
TRBJ2-6,TRBV4-2,TRBD2,.,TGTGCCAGCAGCTCTCGGACTAGCGGGGGGGCTTATGGGGCCAACGTCCTGACTTTC,CASSSRTSGGAYGANVLTF
TRBJ1-2,TRBV27,.,.,TGTGCCAGCAGCTTTTATATCGGGGAGATCTATGGCTACACCTTC,CASSFYIGEIYGYTF
TRBJ1-5,TRBV6-2/TRBV6-3,.,few,TGTGCCAGCAGAGACACTAACAATCAGCCCCAGCATTTT,CASRDTNNQPQHF
TRBJ2-7,TRBV5-1,TRBD2,.,TGCGCCAGCAGCCCGACCCCTCAGCGGGACTGGTACGAGCAGTACTTC,CASSPTPQRDWYEQYF
TRBJ1-2,TRBV19,TRBD1,many,TGTGCCAGTATCAGGGGGCGAGCCCCCGCGGTCGATGGCTACACCTTC,CASIRGRAPAVDGYTF
TRBJ2-5,TRBV11-2,TRBD2,few,TGTGCCAGCAGCCCGTATGTCGGGGGGGGAGAGACCCAGTACTTC,CASSPYVGGGETQYF
TRBJ2-7,TRBV7-9,.,.,TGTGCCAGCAGCTTAGCGACCGTCGAGCAGTACTTC,CASSLATVEQYF
TRBJ1-1,TRBV5-4,.,.,TGTGCCAGCAGCTTGGCCGTGGGGGAGTATGAAGCTTTCTTT,CASSLAVGEYEAFF
TRBJ1-1,TRBV7-8,TRBD1,many,TGTGCCAGCAGCTTAGTTGGAAGGACAGGGAGGTTTGAAGCTTTCTTT,CASSLVGRTGRFEAFF
TRBJ1-2,TRBV20-1,.,few,TGCAGTGCCGAACGGGGTGTAGACGGGGCCAGACTCTATGGCTACACCTTC,CSAERGVDGARLYGYTF
TRBJ1-5,TRBV19,.,.,TGTGCCACAACCAGGGGACGGGAGCCCCAGCATTTT,CATTRGREPQHF
TRBJ2-6,TRBV19,.,.,TGTGCCAGTAACTACCAGGGCTCTGGGGCCAACGTCCTGACTTTC,CASNYQGSGANVLTF
TRBJ1-3,TRBV4-1,.,few,TGCGCCAGCAGCCCGCGGAACGCAGTGATCTCTGGAAACACCATATATTTT,CASSPRNAVISGNTIYF
TRBJ1-1,TRBV27,.,few,TGTGCCAGCAGCCCTGGGGGGGGCGCAGAGTATGCTTTCTTT,CASSPGGGAEYAFF
TRBJ1-2,TRBV27,TRBD1,few,TGTGCCAGCAGTTTAGGTCCGACAGGGGCCGCTGGCTACACCTTC,CASSLGPTGAAGYTF
TRBJ1-1,TRBV7-9,.,.,TGTGCCAGCAGCTTTGGGAGACGTCGGTGGACTGAAGCTTTCTTT,CASSFGRRRWTEAFF
TRBJ1-1,TRBV12-3/TRBV12-4,.,few,TGTGCCAGCAGAAACGGGCCGAACACTGAAGCTTTCTTT,CASRNGPNTEAFF
TRBJ2-3,TRBV12-3/TRBV12-4,.,.,TGTGCCAGCAGTTTAGGGCGGGGGCGATGGGATACGCAGTATTTT,CASSLGRGRWDTQYF
TRBJ2-4,TRBV4-2,.,few,TGTGCCAGCAGCGCACAAAACATTCAGTACTTC,CASSAQNIQYF
TRBJ2-3,TRBV10-3,.,many,TGTGCCATCAGACTGGACGTACCTAGCACAGATACGCAGTATTTT,CAIRLDVPSTDTQYF
TRBJ1-2,TRBV13,.,.,TGTGCCAGCAGCCGGCCAGGGGAGGCCACTAACTATGGCTACACCTTC,CASSRPGEATNYGYTF
TRBJ2-3,TRBV27,TRBD2,.,TGTGCCAGCAGTTTAGTACTAGCGGGGGGGCCCTCAGATACGCAGTATTTT,CASSLVLAGGPSDTQYF
TRBJ1-5,TRBV27,TRBD1,few,TGTGCCAGCAGACCTACAGGGGCCACTTATAGCAATCAGCCCCAGCATTTT,CASRPTGATYSNQPQHF
TRBJ1-1,TRBV24-1,.,many,TGTGCCACCAGTGACCCTCACCTTGACGTCGGTCTGGCTGAAGCTTTCTTT,CATSDPHLDVGLAEAFF
TRBJ2-4,TRBV20-1,TRBD2,.,TGCAGTGCTAGGACTAGCGCCTGGGCCAAAAACATTCAGTACTTC,CSARTSAWAKNIQYF
TRBJ2-1,TRBV9,TRBD1,.,TGTGCCAGCAGCGTAAATCCCGGGACAGGGAATGAGCAGTTCTTC,CASSVNPGTGNEQFF
TRBJ1-2,TRBV19,.,.,TGTGTCAGTATCACTTCGGGGGAGGGTGGCTACACCTTC,CVSITSGEGGYTF
TRBJ2-3,TRBV27,.,few,TGTGCCAGCAGTTTAGGGTTCGCAGATACGCAGTATTTT,CASSLGFADTQYF
TRBJ1-1,TRBV13,TRBD1,.,TGTGCCAGCAGCCCGTGGGACAGCTACACTGAAGCTTTCTTT,CASSPWDSYTEAFF
TRBJ2-4,TRBV4-1,TRBD1,.,TGCGCCAGCAGCCCAGACAGGGGTTATCTCATTCAGTACTTC,CASSPDRGYLIQYF
TRBJ2-3,TRBV28,TRBD2,.,TGTGCCAGCAGCGGATTTTTGGGGGGGGACACAGATACGCAGTATTTT,CASSGFLGGDTDTQYF
TRBJ2-3,TRBV7-2,.,.,TGTGCCAGCAGCCACGGGTGGGCAGGGAGCACAGATACGCAGTATTTT,CASSHGWAGSTDTQYF
TRBJ2-2,TRBV7-2,.,many,TGTGCCAGCAGCTTTCCGGGACCACTCACCGGGGAGCTGTTTTTT,CASSFPGPLTGELFF
TRBJ1-1,TRBV6-1,TRBD1,few,TGTGCCAGCAGTGAATTGGGGGGACAGGGAACGAACACTGAAGCTTTCTTT,CASSELGGQGTNTEAFF
TRBJ1-5,TRBV7-6,TRBD1,many,TGTGCCAGCAGCCTCGGGACAGACCTTAGCAATCAGCCCCAGCATTTT,CASSLGTDLSNQPQHF
TRBJ1-1,TRBV7-2,.,many,TGTGCCAGCAGCTTTAAGGGACGACGCATTGGTGAAGCTTTCTTT,CASSFKGRRIGEAFF
TRBJ2-3,TRBV6-1,TRBD1,few,TGTGCCAGCAGTGAAGTAAGGACAGGGGAGCAGTATTTT,CASSEVRTGEQYF
TRBJ1-2,TRBV10-3,.,.,TGTGCCATCAGTGAGTCTATGAGTAACTATGGCTACACCTTC,CAISESMSNYGYTF
TRBJ1-3,TRBV4-1,TRBD1,.,TGCGCCAGCAGCCAGGCGGACAGGACTGGAAACACCATATATTTT,CASSQADRTGNTIYF
TRBJ1-4,TRBV25-1,.,few,TGTGCCAGCAGTGATTGGACATATGAAAAACTGTTTTTT,CASSDWTYEKLFF
TRBJ1-1,TRBV20-1,TRBD1,.,TGCAGTGCTAGAGATCCGGGACAGGGCTTGGACACTGAAGCTTTCTTT,CSARDPGQGLDTEAFF
TRBJ1-1,TRBV19,.,.,TGTGCCAGTAGTATATCAGGGCCGACAGACGAAGCTTTCTTT,CASSISGPTDEAFF
TRBJ1-5,TRBV19,TRBD1,.,TGTGCCAGTCTTACTACAGGGGGCAATCAGCCCCAGCATTTT,CASLTTGGNQPQHF
TRBJ2-4,TRBV15,.,many,TGTGCCACCAGCAGTCGGGGCAACCTAGCCAAAAACATTCAGTACTTC,CATSSRGNLAKNIQYF